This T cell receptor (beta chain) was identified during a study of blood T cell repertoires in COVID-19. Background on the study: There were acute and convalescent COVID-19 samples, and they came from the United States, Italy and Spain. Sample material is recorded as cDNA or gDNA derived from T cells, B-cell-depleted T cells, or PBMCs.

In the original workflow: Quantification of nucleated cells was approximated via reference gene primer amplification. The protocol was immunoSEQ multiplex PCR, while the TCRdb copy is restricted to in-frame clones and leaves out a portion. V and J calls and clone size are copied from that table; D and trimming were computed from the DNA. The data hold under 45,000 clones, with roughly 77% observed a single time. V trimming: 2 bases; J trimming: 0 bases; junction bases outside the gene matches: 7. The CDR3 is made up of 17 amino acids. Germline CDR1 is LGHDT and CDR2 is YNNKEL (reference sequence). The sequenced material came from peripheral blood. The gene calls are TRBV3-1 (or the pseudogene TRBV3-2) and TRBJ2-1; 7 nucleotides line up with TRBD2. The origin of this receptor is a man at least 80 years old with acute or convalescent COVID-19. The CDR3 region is CASSQLIGGSSYNEQFF. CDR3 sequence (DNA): TGTGCCAGCAGCCAATTGATCGGCGGGAGCTCCTACAATGAGCAGTTCTTC.